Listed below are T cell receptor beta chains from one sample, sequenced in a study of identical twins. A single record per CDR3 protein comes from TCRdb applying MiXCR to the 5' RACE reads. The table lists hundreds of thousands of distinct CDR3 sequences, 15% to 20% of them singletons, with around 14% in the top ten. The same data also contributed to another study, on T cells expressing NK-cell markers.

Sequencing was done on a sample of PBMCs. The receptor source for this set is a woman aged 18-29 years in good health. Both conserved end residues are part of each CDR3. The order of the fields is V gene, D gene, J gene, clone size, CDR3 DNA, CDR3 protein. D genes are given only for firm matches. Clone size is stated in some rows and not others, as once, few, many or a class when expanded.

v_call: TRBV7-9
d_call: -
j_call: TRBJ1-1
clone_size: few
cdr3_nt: TGTGCCAGCAGCTACGAGGACGGCCTGAACACTGAAGCTTTCTTT
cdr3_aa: CASSYEDGLNTEAFF

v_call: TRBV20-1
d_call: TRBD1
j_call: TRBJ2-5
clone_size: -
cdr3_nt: TGCAGTGCTTTTTCCCGGGACAGTTACCAAGAGACCCAGTACTTC
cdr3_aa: CSAFSRDSYQETQYF

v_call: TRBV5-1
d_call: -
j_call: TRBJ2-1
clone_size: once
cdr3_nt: TGCGCCAGCAGTCGTCAGCGCAACAATGAGCAGTTCTTC
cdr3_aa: CASSRQRNNEQFF

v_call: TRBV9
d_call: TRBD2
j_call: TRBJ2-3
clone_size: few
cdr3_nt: TGTGCCAGCAGCGTAGTAGGCAGAGCGGGAGGTGATACGCAGTATTTT
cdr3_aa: CASSVVGRAGGDTQYF

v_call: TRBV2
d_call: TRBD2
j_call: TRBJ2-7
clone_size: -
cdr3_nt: TGTGCCAGCAGTAGGGACGGGGGGAATTACGACGAGCAGTACTTC
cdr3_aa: CASSRDGGNYDEQYF

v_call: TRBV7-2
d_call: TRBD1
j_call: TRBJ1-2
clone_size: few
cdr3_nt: TGTGCCAGCAGCTTAGAGACAGGGCAAGGCTACACCTTC
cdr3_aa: CASSLETGQGYTF

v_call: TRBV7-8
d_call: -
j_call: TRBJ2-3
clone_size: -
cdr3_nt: TGTGCCAGCGTTGACACGTTGGGGTATACGCAGTATTTT
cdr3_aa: CASVDTLGYTQYF

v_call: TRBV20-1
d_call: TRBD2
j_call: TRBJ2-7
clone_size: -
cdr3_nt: TGCAGTGCCGGGACTAAAGCATCGGAGCAGTACTTC
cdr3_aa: CSAGTKASEQYF

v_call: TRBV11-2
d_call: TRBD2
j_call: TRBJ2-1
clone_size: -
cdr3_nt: TGTGCCAGCAGCTTAGAGGGACATGGGCGGGGGGTATCTTCCTACAATGAGCAGTTCTTC
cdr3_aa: CASSLEGHGRGVSSYNEQFF

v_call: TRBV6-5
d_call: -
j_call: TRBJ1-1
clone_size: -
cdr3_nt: TGTGCCAGCAGAAGTTCCTATGGGGCTTTCTTT
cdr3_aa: CASRSSYGAFF

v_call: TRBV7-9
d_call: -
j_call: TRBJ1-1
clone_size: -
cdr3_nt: TGTGCCAGCAGCTTAGGGGTGACGAACACTGAAGCTTTCTTT
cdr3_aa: CASSLGVTNTEAFF

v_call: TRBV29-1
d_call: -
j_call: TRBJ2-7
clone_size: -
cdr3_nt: TGCAGCGTTGAAGACCTAGGACCCCGGAGCTCCTACGAGCAGTACTTC
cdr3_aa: CSVEDLGPRSSYEQYF

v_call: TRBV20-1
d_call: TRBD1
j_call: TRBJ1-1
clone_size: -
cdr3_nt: TGCAGTGCTGGCGACAGGGGGTCGAGGACTGAAGCTTTCTTT
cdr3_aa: CSAGDRGSRTEAFF

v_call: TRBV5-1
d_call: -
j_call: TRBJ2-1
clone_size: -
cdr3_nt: TGCGCCAGCAGCAAAGACGGTTCAGGTAGCTACAATGAGCAGTTCTTC
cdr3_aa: CASSKDGSGSYNEQFF

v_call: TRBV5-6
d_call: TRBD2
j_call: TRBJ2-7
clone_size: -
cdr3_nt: TGTGCCAGCAGCTTGGCCAAGCGGGGGGCCGCCTACGAGCAGTACTTC
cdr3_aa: CASSLAKRGAAYEQYF

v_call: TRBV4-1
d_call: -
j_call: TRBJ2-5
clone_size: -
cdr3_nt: TGCGCCAGCAGCCAAGAACGGACATTTAGGAGAGAGACCCAGTACTTC
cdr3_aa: CASSQERTFRRETQYF